This T cell receptor (beta chain) originates from a study of blood T cell repertoires in COVID-19. In the study overall: Donors in the United States, Italy and Spain gave samples during acute or convalescent COVID-19.

Trimming cost V 6 bases and J 7 bases, with 22 bases left between them. There are 15 residues in the CDR3. In germline, CDR1 is SGHRS, CDR2 YFSETQ. Clones were sequenced by immunoSEQ multiplex PCR, and TCRdb holds only the in-frame ones, with some missing. The profile shows about 350,000 clones, about 90% of them singletons. Each participant's cohort was designated according to participant-reported clinical history. Recovered status in Cohort 3 required two negative PCRs, clearance, or symptom resolution. What was sequenced was PBMCs or T cells enriched from blood (not recorded which). This TCR came from a woman in her 30s who had recovered from COVID-19. The chain employs TRBV5-1 and TRBJ1-1, with D possibly TRBD1 on 6 matching bases. Written as DNA, the CDR3 is TGCGCCAGCACGACTCTACAGGGAAGCCAAGGTGAAGCTTTCTTT. Amino acid sequence: CASTTLQGSQGEAFF. The full variable domain, its missing parts supplied by reference TRBV5-1 and TRBJ1-1, is KAGVTQTPRYLIKTRGQQVTLSCSPISGHRSVSWYQQTPGQGLQFLFEYFSETQRNKGNFPGRFSGRQFSNSRSEMNVSTLELGDSALYLCASTTLQGSQGEAFFGQGTRLTVV.